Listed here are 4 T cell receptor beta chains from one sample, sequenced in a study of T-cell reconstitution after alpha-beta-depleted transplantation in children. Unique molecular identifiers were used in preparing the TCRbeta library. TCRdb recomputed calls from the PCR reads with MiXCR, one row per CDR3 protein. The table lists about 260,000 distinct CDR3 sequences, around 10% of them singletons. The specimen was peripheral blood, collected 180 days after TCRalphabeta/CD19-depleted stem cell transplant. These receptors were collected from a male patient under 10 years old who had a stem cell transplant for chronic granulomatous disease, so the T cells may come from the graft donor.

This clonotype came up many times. The CDR3 loop is CASSLVREAGETQYF. DNA of the CDR3: TGTGCCAGCAGCTTAGTTAGAGAGGCTGGGGAGACCCAGTACTTC. The gene calls are TRBV7-6 and TRBJ2-5; D is undetermined. Germline V CDR1 and CDR2: SGHVS, FNYEAQ. The CDR3 loop spans 15 amino acids. The V end was cut by 1 base, the J end by 5 bases, with 14 bases between. Full variable domain (rest looked up from reference TRBV7-6 and TRBJ2-5): GAGVSQSPRYKVTKRGQDVALRCDPISGHVSLYWYRQALGQGPEFLTYFNYEAQQDKSGLPNDRFSAERPEGSISTLTIQRTEQRDSAMYRCASSLVREAGETQYFGPGTRLLVL.

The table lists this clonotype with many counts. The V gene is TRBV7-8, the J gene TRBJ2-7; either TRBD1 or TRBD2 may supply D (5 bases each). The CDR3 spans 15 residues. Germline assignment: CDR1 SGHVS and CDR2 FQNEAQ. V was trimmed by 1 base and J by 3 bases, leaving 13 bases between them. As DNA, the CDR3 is TGTGCCAGCAGCTTAGGTTGGGGGATGGGCTACGAGCAGTACTTC. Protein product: CASSLGWGMGYEQYF.

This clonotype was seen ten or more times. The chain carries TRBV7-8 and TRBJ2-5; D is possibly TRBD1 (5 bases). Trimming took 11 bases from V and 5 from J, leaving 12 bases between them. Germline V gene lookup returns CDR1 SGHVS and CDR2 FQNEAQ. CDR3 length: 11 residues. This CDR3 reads CASQGLETQYF. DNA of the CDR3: TGTGCCTCCCAGGGTTTGGAGACCCAGTACTTC.

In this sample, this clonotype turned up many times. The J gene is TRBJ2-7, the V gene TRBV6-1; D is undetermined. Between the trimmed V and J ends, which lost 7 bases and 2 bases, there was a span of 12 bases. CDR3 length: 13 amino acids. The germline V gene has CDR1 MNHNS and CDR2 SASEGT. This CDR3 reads CASNTATTYEQYF. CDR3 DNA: TGTGCCAGCAATACGGCCACCACCTACGAGCAGTACTTC.